This TCR beta chain was identified during a study of T cells in Graves' hyperthyroidism and ophthalmopathy. RNA transcripts served as the template for amplifying TCR beta CDR3 regions. First-round RT-PCR with HTBI primers amplified the TCR CDR3 region. One entry per CDR3 protein results from TCRdb running MiXCR on the multiplex PCR reads. The data hold about 480,000 distinct CDR3 sequences, with around 14% observed a single time. Ten or more counts support this clonotype. J was trimmed by 0 bases and V by 1 base; bases with no gene match: 3. The CDR3 runs to 16 residues. Germline CDR1 reads SGHTA; CDR2 reads FQGTGA. Disease duration under 2 months; hyperthyroidism patients were aged 18 to 65. Clinical symptoms, serum thyroxine and TRAb, thyroid ultrasound and orbital computed tomography together formed the diagnostic basis.

The sequencing sample was made of blood. The genes are TRBV7-3 and TRBJ2-3, with 8 bases identical to TRBD2. This clonotype originated in a woman aged 18-29 years with Graves' hyperthyroidism. The CDR3 DNA is TGTGCCAGCAGCTTAATTAGCGGGGCTAGCACAGATACGCAGTATTTT. Amino acids: CASSLISGASTDTQYF.